Each of the 8 T cell receptor beta chains below was sequenced from the same sample in a study of Ad26.COV2.S vaccination and SARS-CoV-2 variants. The method was immunoSEQ multiplex PCR; TCRdb's version includes in-frame clones alone and lacks a portion of them. The table shows about 500,000 clones, with approximately 90% occurring only once. Treatment described: about 20 received Ad26.COV2.S at low or high dose, single or two shots; roughly five received placebo; per-sample allocation not given. All samples were drawn on day 63, counting from the first vaccine or placebo injection. The sequenced sample was peripheral blood, obtained in a trial of Ad26.COV2.S vaccine versus placebo. Receptors were obtained from a person aged 18-65 years who received the Ad26.COV2.S COVID-19 vaccine or a placebo.

This clone was detected once. The chain employs TRBV5-5 and TRBJ2-2; D not resolved. The CDR3 consists of 14 residues. The germline V gene has CDR1 SGHKS and CDR2 YYEKEE (reference sequence). V gave up 9 bases and J gave up 0 bases, with 12 bases separating them. CDR3 DNA sequence: TGTGCCACCAGTAGGCTATCGAACACCGGGGAGCTGTTTTTT. It encodes CATSRLSNTGELFF.

This clone was detected only once. The chain couples TRBV15 to TRBJ2-7; 11 bases align to TRBD2. CDR3 length: 17 amino acids. With 1 base clipped from V and 5 bases from J, the junction kept 10 bases outside the gene matches. CDR1 and CDR2 from the germline V gene are LNHNV and YYDKDF (reference sequence). The CDR3 loop reads CATSRGGLADKKNEQYF. CDR3 DNA: TGTGCCACCAGCAGAGGGGGACTAGCGGATAAAAAAAACGAGCAGTACTTC.

A few counts support this clone. This CDR3 reads CASSQVSANHSNQPQHF. The CDR3 nucleotides read TGTGCCAGCAGCCAAGTTTCGGCCAACCATAGCAATCAGCCCCAGCATTTT. The chain combines TRBV3-1 (or the pseudogene TRBV3-2) with TRBJ1-5; D is undetermined. CDR1 and CDR2 from the germline V gene are LGHDT and YNNKEL (reference sequence). Trimming took off 1 base at V and 0 bases at J, with 13 bases between the two ends. This CDR3 is built from 17 residues.

The gene calls are TRBV11-3 and TRBJ2-2; D is uncertain. Trimming took off 1 base at V and 7 bases at J, with 4 bases between the two ends. Germline-derived CDR1 and CDR2 are SGHNT and YENEEA. The CDR3 contains 12 residues. CDR3 nucleotide sequence: TGTGCCAGCAGCTTAGGGGTCGGGGAGCTGTTTTTT. Its protein product is CASSLGVGELFF. The full variable domain, in which reference TRBV11-3 and TRBJ2-2 provide the parts outside the CDR3, is EAGVVQSPRYKIIEKKQPVAFWCNPISGHNTLYWYLQNLGQGPELLIRYENEEAVDDSQLPKDRFSAERLKGVDSTLKIQPAELGDSAVYLCASSLGVGELFFGEGSRLTVL.

The genes are TRBV19 and TRBJ2-7, with TRBD2 matching over 7 bases. Germline V gene sequence: CDR1 LNHDA, CDR2 SQIVND (reference sequence). V lost 3 bases to trimming and J lost 0 bases; unmatched junction nucleotides: 5. This CDR3 is 15 amino acids long. CDR3 region: CASSMPGGSSYEQYF. The CDR3 nucleotides read TGTGCCAGTAGTATGCCCGGGGGGAGCTCCTACGAGCAGTACTTC.

J is TRBJ2-7 and V is TRBV12-3 or TRBV12-4; the D is unclear. The V end lost 5 bases, the J end lost 6 bases, and 14 bases lay between the germline ends. The CDR3 length is 13 residues. CDR3 DNA sequence: TGTGCCAGCAGTCCCCGACCCCTGGGCGAGCAGTACTTC. Protein sequence: CASSPRPLGEQYF.

The gene calls are TRBV18 and TRBJ1-3; D ambiguous. The germline CDR1 and CDR2 sequences are KGHSH and LQKENI. The CDR3 has 16 amino acids. The V gene lost 3 bases and the J gene lost 0 bases, with 12 bases spanning the gap. CDR3: CASSPLDVTSGNTIYF. CDR3 nucleotides: TGTGCCAGCTCACCTCTGGACGTGACCTCTGGAAACACCATATATTTT.

The chain uses TRBV5-5 and TRBJ2-1; 9 bases line up with TRBD1. CDR3 size: 20 residues. J gave up 2 bases and V 5 bases, and 20 bases lay outside the gene matches. Germline V gives CDR1 SGHKS, CDR2 YYEKEE (reference sequence). The CDR3 bases are TGTGCCAGCAGTCAATTACAGGGGGCGCGTCTAGCGGTTGCCTACAATGAGCAGTTCTTC. Translating it yields CASSQLQGARLAVAYNEQFF.